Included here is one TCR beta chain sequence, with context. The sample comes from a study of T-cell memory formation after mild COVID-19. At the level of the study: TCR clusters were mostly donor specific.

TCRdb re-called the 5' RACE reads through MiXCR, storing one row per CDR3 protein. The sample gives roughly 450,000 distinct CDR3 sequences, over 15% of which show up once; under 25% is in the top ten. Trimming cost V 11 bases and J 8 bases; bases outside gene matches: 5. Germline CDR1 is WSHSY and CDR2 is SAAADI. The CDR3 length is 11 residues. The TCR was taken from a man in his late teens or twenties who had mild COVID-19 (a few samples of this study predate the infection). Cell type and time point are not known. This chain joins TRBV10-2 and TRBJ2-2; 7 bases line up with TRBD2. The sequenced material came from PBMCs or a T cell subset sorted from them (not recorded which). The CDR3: CACGEGGELFF. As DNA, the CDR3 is TGCGCCTGCGGGGAGGGAGGGGAGCTGTTTTTT.